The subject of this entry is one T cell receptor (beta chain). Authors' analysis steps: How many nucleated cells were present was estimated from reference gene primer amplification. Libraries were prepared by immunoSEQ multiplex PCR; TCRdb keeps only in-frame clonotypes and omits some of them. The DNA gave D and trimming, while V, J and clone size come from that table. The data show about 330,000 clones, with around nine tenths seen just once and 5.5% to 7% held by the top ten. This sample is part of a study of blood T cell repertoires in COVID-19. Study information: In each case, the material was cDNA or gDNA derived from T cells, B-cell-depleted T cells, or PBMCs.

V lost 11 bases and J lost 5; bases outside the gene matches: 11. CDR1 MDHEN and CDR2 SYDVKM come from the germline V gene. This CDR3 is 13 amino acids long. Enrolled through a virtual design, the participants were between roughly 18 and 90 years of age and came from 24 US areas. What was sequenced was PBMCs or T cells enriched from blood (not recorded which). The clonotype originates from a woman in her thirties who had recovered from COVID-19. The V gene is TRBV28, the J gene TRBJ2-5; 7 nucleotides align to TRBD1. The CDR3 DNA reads TGTGCCGAGGCCGGTCAGGGGGTGGAGACCCAGTACTTC. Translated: CAEAGQGVETQYF. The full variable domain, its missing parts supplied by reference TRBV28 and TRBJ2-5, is DVKVTQSSRYLVKRTGEKVFLECVQDMDHENMFWYRQDPGLGLRLIYFSYDVKMKEKGDIPEGYSVSREKKERFSLILESASTNQTSMYLCAEAGQGVETQYFGPGTRLLVL.